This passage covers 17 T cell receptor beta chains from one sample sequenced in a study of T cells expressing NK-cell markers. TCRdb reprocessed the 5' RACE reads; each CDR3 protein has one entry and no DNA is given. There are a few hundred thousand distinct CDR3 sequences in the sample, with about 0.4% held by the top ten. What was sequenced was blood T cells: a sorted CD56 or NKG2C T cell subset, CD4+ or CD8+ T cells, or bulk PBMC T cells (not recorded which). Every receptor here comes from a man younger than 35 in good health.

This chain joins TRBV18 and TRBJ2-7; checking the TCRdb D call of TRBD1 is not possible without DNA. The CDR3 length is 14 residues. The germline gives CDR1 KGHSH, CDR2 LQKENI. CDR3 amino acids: CASSGDPSGYEQYF.

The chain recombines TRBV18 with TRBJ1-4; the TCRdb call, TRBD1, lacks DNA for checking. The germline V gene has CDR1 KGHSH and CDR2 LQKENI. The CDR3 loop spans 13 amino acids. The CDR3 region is CASSPSPDPPLFF.

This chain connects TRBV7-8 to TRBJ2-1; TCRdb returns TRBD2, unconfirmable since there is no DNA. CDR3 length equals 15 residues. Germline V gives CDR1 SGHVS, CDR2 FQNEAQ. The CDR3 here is CASSPTSGRNHEQFF. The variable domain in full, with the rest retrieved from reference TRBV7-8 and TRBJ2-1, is GAGVSQSPRYKVAKRGQDVALRCDPISGHVSLFWYQQALGQGPEFLTYFQNEAQLDKSGLPSDRFFAERPEGSVSTLKIQRTQQEDSAVYLCASSPTSGRNHEQFFGPGTRLTVL.

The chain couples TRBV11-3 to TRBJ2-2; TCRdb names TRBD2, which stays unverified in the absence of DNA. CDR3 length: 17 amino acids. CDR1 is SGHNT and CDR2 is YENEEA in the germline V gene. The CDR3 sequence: CASSLGPLREKAGELFF.

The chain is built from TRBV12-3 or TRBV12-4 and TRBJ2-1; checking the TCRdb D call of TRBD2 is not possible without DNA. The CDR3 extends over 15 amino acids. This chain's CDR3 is CASSRLAGKGNEQFF.

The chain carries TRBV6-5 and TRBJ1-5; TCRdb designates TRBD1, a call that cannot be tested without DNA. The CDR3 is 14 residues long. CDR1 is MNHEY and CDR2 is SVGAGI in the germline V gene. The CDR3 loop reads CASSYGRGHQPQHF.

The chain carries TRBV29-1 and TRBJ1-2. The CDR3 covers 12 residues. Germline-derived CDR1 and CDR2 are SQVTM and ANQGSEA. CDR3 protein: CSVEVANYGYTF.

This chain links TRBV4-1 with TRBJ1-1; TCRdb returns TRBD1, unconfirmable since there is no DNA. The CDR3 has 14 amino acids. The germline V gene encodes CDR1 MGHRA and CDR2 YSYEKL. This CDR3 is CASRAPTLNTEAFF.

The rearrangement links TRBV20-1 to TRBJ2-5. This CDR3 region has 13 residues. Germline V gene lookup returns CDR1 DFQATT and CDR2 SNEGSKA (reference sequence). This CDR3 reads CSARHPHLGTQYF.

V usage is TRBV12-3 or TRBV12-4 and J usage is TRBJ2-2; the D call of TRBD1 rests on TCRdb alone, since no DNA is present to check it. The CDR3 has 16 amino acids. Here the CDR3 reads CASTQWTGKDTGELFF.

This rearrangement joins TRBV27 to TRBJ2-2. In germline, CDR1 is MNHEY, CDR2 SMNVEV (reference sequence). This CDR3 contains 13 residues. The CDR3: CASLGAGTGELFF.

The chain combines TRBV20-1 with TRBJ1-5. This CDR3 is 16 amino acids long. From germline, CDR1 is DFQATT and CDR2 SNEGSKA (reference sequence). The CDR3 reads CSASSAAEYSNQPQHF.

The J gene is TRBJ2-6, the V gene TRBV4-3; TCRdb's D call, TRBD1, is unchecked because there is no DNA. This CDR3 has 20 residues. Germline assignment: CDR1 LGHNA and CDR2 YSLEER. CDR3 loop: CASSQSRPGQPRSGANVLTF.

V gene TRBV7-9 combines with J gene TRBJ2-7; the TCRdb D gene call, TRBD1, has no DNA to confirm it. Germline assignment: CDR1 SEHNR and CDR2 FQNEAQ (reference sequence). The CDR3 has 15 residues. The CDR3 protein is CASSLWAGQGDEQYF.

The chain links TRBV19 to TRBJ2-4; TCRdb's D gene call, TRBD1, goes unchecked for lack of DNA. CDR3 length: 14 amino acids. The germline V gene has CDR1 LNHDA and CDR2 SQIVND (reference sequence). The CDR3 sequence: CASSRRDTGGIQYF.

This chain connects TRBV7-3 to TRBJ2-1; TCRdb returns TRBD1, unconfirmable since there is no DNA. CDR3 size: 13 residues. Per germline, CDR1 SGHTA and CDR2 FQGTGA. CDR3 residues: CASSLEGQGTIFF.

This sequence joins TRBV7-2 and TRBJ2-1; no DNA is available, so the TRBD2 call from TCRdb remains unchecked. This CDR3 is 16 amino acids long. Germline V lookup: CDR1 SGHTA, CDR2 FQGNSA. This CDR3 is CASSYRLAGGFNEQFF.